These T cell receptor beta chains were read from a single sample in a study of blood T cell repertoires in COVID-19. The repertoire was sequenced with immunoSEQ multiplex PCR; TCRdb's copy has only in-frame clones and lacks some. The sample consists of about 490,000 clones, approximately 85% of them appearing once. The source material was peripheral blood. The receptors here all came from a human donor in a cohort sampled during active COVID-19. CDR3s include the opening cysteine and the closing phenylalanine or tryptophan. The D gene is left open where the match is weak. Part of the rows lack a size; the others show once, few, many or a class for expanded clones.

.	TRBJ2-7	TRBV27	TRBD2	CASSHAAGDPEQYF	TGTGCCAGCAGCCACGCCGCGGGAGACCCAGAGCAGTACTTC
.	TRBJ1-2	TRBV30	.	CAWSTSRGYGYTF	TGTGCCTGGAGTACGAGCAGGGGCTATGGCTACACCTTC
.	TRBJ1-3	TRBV29-1	.	CSVGTDRNTIYF	TGCAGCGTTGGGACTGATCGAAACACCATATATTTT
many	TRBJ2-1	TRBV4-2	TRBD2	CASSQDSRGREVFF	TGTGCCAGCAGCCAAGATTCGAGAGGGCGGGAGGTGTTCTTC
.	TRBJ1-5	TRBV3-1/TRBV3-2	TRBD1	CASSQEGTGGDQPQHF	TGTGCCAGCAGCCAAGAAGGGACAGGGGGAGACCAGCCCCAGCATTTT
.	TRBJ2-7	TRBV30	.	CAWSPPRGHPPEQYF	TGTGCCTGGAGCCCTCCCAGGGGCCACCCCCCCGAGCAGTACTTC
.	TRBJ2-1	TRBV6-1	TRBD2	CASSAHQPGLAGYNEQFF	TGTGCCAGCAGTGCCCACCAACCTGGACTAGCTGGCTACAATGAGCAGTTCTTC
.	TRBJ1-3	TRBV15	TRBD1	CATSTSQGNTIYF	TGTGCCACCAGCACTTCACAGGGGAACACCATATATTTT
.	TRBJ2-2	TRBV6-2/TRBV6-3	TRBD2	CASSRTSGRTNTGELFF	TGTGCCAGCAGTCGGACTAGCGGGAGGACCAACACCGGGGAGCTGTTTTTT
.	TRBJ1-1	TRBV28	.	CATSSRGGEAFEAFF	TGTGCCACCAGCTCTAGGGGGGGGGAGGCCTTTGAAGCTTTCTTT
.	TRBJ2-5	TRBV2	.	CASSSEGRLEETQYF	TGTGCCAGCAGTAGCGAAGGTCGACTAGAGGAGACCCAGTACTTC
.	TRBJ2-2	TRBV11-3	.	CASSPGPEAGELFF	TGTGCCAGCAGCCCTGGTCCGGAGGCCGGGGAGCTGTTTTTT
.	TRBJ1-2	TRBV2	.	CASSQRGGSFRGGYTF	TGTGCCAGCTCCCAAAGGGGGGGCAGCTTTCGGGGAGGCTACACCTTC
.	TRBJ1-1	TRBV6-5	.	CASQGRTEAFF	TGTGCCAGCCAGGGGAGAACTGAAGCTTTCTTT
.	TRBJ1-2	TRBV5-1	TRBD1	CASSSDRGGYGYTF	TGCGCCAGCAGCTCCGACAGGGGGGGCTATGGCTACACCTTC
.	TRBJ2-5	TRBV20-1	.	CSASDSGYQETQYF	TGCAGTGCTAGTGATAGCGGATACCAAGAGACCCAGTACTTC
.	TRBJ2-1	TRBV19	TRBD2	CASSILADLSNEQFF	TGTGCCAGTAGTATTCTAGCGGACCTTTCCAATGAGCAGTTCTTC
.	TRBJ2-1	TRBV11-2	TRBD2	CASRPTSGTSYNEQFF	TGTGCCAGCAGGCCCACTAGCGGGACTTCCTACAATGAGCAGTTCTTC
.	TRBJ2-3	TRBV3-1/TRBV3-2	TRBD1	CASSLRTGEDTQYF	TGTGCCAGCAGCCTCAGGACAGGGGAAGATACGCAGTATTTT
.	TRBJ2-7	TRBV14	TRBD2	CASSYKTGLAGEGNEQYF	TGTGCCAGCAGCTATAAGACAGGACTAGCGGGAGAGGGCAACGAGCAGTACTTC
.	TRBJ1-2	TRBV29-1	.	CSVEQGEGYTF	TGCAGCGTTGAACAGGGCGAAGGCTACACCTTC
.	TRBJ1-2	TRBV5-6	.	CASSLGQLSYGYTF	TGTGCCAGCAGCTTGGGACAGCTTTCCTATGGCTACACCTTC